This TCR beta chain derives from a study of blood T cell repertoires in COVID-19. About the study: The cDNA or gDNA used as material had been derived from T cells, B-cell-depleted T cells, or PBMCs.

The CDR3 is 15 amino acids. With 6 bases clipped from V and 5 bases from J, the junction kept 12 bases outside the gene matches. Germline CDR1 reads SGHRS; CDR2 reads YFSETQ. The study recruited people aged about 18 to 95 years across approximately 25 US areas. Cohort 3 donors counted as recovered after two negative PCRs, clearance, or resolved symptoms. The protocol was immunoSEQ multiplex PCR, while the TCRdb copy is restricted to in-frame clones and leaves out a portion. The sample yields about 260,000 clones, 80% to 90% seen once. The V and J genes are TRBV5-1 and TRBJ2-7, with 9 bases identical to TRBD1. The sequence was obtained from a woman aged 18-35 years who had recovered from COVID-19. Input material: PBMCs or T cells enriched from blood (not recorded which). The CDR3 bases are TGCGCCAGCACCCGGAACAGGGGGCCTGAGGACGAGCAGTACTTC. Protein sequence: CASTRNRGPEDEQYF.